The clone carrying this T cell receptor beta chain occurred many times. The length of the CDR3 is 16 residues. V lost 5 bases and J 4 bases, leaving 23 bases between the germline ends. Per germline, CDR1 DFQATT and CDR2 SNEGSKA (reference sequence). Unique molecular identifiers were incorporated into the prepared TCRbeta library. In TCRdb, the PCR reads were re-called with MiXCR into one record per CDR3 protein. The sample yields more than 200,000 distinct CDR3 sequences, over 20% seen once. This record comes from a study of T-cell reconstitution after alpha-beta-depleted transplantation in children. The starting material was PBMCs, obtained before TCRalphabeta/CD19-depleted stem cell transplant. This receptor was taken from a girl aged 2-10 years with Fanconi anemia, due to receive a stem cell transplant. This chain uses TRBV20-1 with TRBJ2-5, with a possible D match to TRBD2 (6 bases). The CDR3 region is CSAPQFWEAGLETQYF. The DNA of the CDR3 is TGCAGTGCTCCTCAGTTTTGGGAGGCGGGCTTAGAGACCCAGTACTTC.